This TCR beta chain emerged from a study of CD8+ T cells in alopecia areata. The sample's treatment: oral pan-JAK inhibitor, 5-10 mg twice daily. The study team obtained lesional scalp punch biopsies and peripheral blood from alopecia areata patients. The authors sorted CD4+ and CD8+ T cells from PBMCs. Points on this clone: Antigen specificity is unknown.

This CDR3 region has 15 residues. V lost 4 bases and J 1 base, leaving 16 bases between the germline ends. CDR1 and CDR2 from the germline V gene are SQVTM and ANQGSEA. Study-level points and caveats: Among the cells sequenced in scalp samples are also the resident alphabeta T cells of normal skin. Both scalp clonality and the expanded CD8+ clones among the top 100 showed a significant decrease with tofacitinib.

RNA extraction was followed by reverse transcription into cDNA, which acted as the sequencing template. Sequencing was performed with immunoSEQ multiplex PCR; in TCRdb, only in-frame clones are kept and a portion is missing. The sample records under 150,000 clones, 50% to 55% being singletons. The rearrangement links TRBV29-1 to TRBJ1-1; TRBD1 is a possible D gene (5 bases). This specimen consisted of CD4+ T cells sorted from blood, obtained at week 4, from a patient treated with tofacitinib. This receptor was taken from a human donor with alopecia areata. The CDR3, as DNA: TGCAGCGTTGGGGGGGACGGAATGACGAACACTGAAGCTTTCTTT. Translated, it gives CSVGGDGMTNTEAFF.